This T cell receptor beta chain was sequenced during a study of blood T cell repertoires in COVID-19. Germline loops: CDR1 ENHRY, CDR2 SYGVKD. This CDR3 contains 13 residues. Trimming removed 5 bases from V and 3 bases from J, with 11 bases in between. Data came from immunoSEQ multiplex PCR; TCRdb stores just in-frame clones and leaves some out. The profile covers about 200,000 clones, with roughly 90% appearing a single time and around 6.9% taken by the ten largest. V and J are TRBV10-3 and TRBJ2-7, with D possibly being TRBD1 (6 bases). Sample: peripheral blood. This TCR was sampled from a man between 60 and 70 years old who had recovered from COVID-19. The DNA for the CDR3 is TGTGCCATCAGTTTGGGACAAGGCTACGAGCAGTACTTC. This gives the protein CAISLGQGYEQYF.